What follows is one TCR beta chain and its context. The sample originates from a study of blood T cell repertoires in COVID-19. As for the study in general: PBMCs, B-cell-depleted T cells, or T cells provided the cDNA or gDNA that made up the material.

Cohort 3 donors were reported recovered after two negative PCRs, clearance, or symptom resolution. Some clones are missing from TCRdb's copy, which holds only in-frame ones; the method was immunoSEQ multiplex PCR. The table has about 130,000 clones, roughly 80% seen once. Sequencing was performed on PBMCs or T cells enriched from blood (not recorded which). This clonotype was obtained from a woman aged 50 to 60 who had recovered from COVID-19.

The CDR3 region is CASSYSSAGMYGYTF. DNA of the CDR3: TGTGCCAGCAGTTACTCTTCGGCAGGAATGTATGGCTACACCTTC. The chain recombines TRBV6-5 with TRBJ1-2, with D unclear. The CDR3 is made up of 15 amino acids. V lost 0 bases and J 5 bases, leaving 13 bases between the germline ends. Germline V gene data show CDR1 as MNHEY and CDR2 as SVGAGI.